Shown below are 2 T cell receptor beta chains from a single sample sequenced in a study of blood T cell repertoires in COVID-19. Data came from immunoSEQ multiplex PCR; TCRdb stores just in-frame clones and leaves some out. The sample yields 200,000 to 250,000 clones, approximately 80% seen once. The sample taken for sequencing was PBMCs or T cells enriched from blood (not recorded which). The receptors were sampled from a man aged 35 to 55 who had recovered from COVID-19.

This clone came up once. This chain joins TRBV30 and TRBJ2-7; D uncertain. Germline CDR1 reads GTSNPN; CDR2 reads SVGIG (reference sequence). This CDR3 region has 12 residues. Trimming cost V 2 bases and J 3 bases, with 8 bases left between them. The CDR3 region has the DNA TGTGCCTGGAGTCACCTCTACTACGAGCAGTACTTC. Amino acids: CAWSHLYYEQYF.

The V call is TRBV7-3, the J call TRBJ2-1, with 7 positions matching TRBD2. Germline values: CDR1 SGHTA, CDR2 FQGTGA. The CDR3 runs to 16 residues. The ends lost 6 bases at V and 2 bases at J; junction bases unmatched: 10. The CDR3 here is CASSRSGLGTYNEQFF. In nucleotides, the CDR3 is TGTGCCAGCAGTCGCTCTGGACTAGGGACCTACAATGAGCAGTTCTTC.